The following is a T cell receptor (beta chain) sequence with its context. Its antigen is not identified. An end of the junction differs from the germline gene, which may be a read error. With a J-beta primer mix and a sample-barcoded 5' primer, a second PCR ran about 6 to 11 cycles. Tagging of each cDNA molecule was performed by a template-switch adaptor with 12 random nucleotides. TCRdb reanalysed the 5' RACE reads using MiXCR and keeps one entry per CDR3 protein. This sample has 550,000 to 800,000 distinct CDR3 sequences, with about 34% found just once. This record comes from a study of blood T cells in healthy people across ages. Study-level information: In model experiments, template switching was able to capture about one barcoded beta molecule for every two T cells that were present. Findings and caveats of the study: Roughly linear declines in TCR beta diversity per million T cells occurred with age.

The CDR3 spans 14 residues. In germline, CDR1 is SEHNR, CDR2 FQNEAQ (reference sequence). Researchers report isolating at least 6 million PBMCs per sample. The sequence was obtained from an elderly woman in good health. The chain links TRBV7-9 to TRBJ1-2, with a possible D match to TRBD1 (5 bases). Material: blood. Here the CDR3 reads CASNLGGTGHGYTF. CDR3 DNA: TGTGCCAGCAACTTAGGAGGGACTGGTCATGGCTACACCTTC.